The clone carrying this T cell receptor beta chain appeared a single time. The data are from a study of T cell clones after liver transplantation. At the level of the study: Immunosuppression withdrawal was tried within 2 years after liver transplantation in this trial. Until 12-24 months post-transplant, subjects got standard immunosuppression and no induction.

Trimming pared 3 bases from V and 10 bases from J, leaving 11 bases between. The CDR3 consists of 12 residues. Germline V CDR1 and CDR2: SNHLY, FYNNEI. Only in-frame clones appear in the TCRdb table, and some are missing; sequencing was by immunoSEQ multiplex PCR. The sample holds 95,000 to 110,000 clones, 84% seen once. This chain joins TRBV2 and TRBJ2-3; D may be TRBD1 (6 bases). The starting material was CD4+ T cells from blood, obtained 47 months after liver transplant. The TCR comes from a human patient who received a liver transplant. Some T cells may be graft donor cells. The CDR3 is CASSDQGLAQYF. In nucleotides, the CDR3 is TGTGCCAGCAGTGATCAGGGGCTGGCGCAGTATTTT.